Listed below are T cell receptor beta chains from one sample, sequenced in a study of CD8+ T cells in alopecia areata. Here immunoSEQ multiplex PCR was the method, and the copy in TCRdb shows in-frame clones only, minus some. The sample holds approximately 210,000 clones; roughly three fifths are singletons and the top ten take more than 1%. The specimen comprised CD4+ T cells sorted from blood, sampled at week 44, from a patient treated with tofacitinib. The receptors derive from a human donor with alopecia areata. The CDR3 runs from the conserved cysteine through the conserved F or W. The order of the fields is V gene, D gene, clone size, J gene, CDR3 DNA, CDR3 protein. D genes are given only for firm matches. Clone size, where shown, is once, few, many, or a class for clones that have expanded.

TRBV30	-	-	TRBJ1-2	TGTGCCTGGAGTCGGGGGGCTGGCTACACCTTC	CAWSRGAGYTF
TRBV5-1	-	-	TRBJ1-1	TGCGCCAGCAGCTTGGAGGGCAGGGAGAACACTGAAGCTTTCTTT	CASSLEGRENTEAFF
TRBV18	-	few	TRBJ2-5	TGTGCCAGCTCACCTAACAGGGAGACCCAGTACTTC	CASSPNRETQYF
TRBV23-1	-	-	TRBJ2-7	TGCGCCAGCAGCCGGGGGTTCTACGAGCAGTACTTC	CASSRGFYEQYF
TRBV30	-	few	TRBJ1-5	TGTGCCTGGAGTCCACGGGGGTCAGGACATCAGCCCCAGCATTTT	CAWSPRGSGHQPQHF
TRBV18	TRBD1	once	TRBJ2-2	TGTGCCAGCTCACTAAAGAGGGGGCCTCAAGGAAACACCGGGGAGCTGTTTTTT	CASSLKRGPQGNTGELFF
TRBV5-6	-	-	TRBJ2-1	TGTGCCAGCAGCTTGCGGGTTGGGGTAAATGAGCAGTTCTTC	CASSLRVGVNEQFF
TRBV2	-	-	TRBJ1-5	TGTGCCAGCACCCAGAGGGGAGGTCAGCCCCAGCATTTT	CASTQRGGQPQHF
TRBV19	TRBD1	-	TRBJ2-2	TGTGCCAGTGGATCGGGACAGTCAGTGGGCACCGGGGAGCTGTTTTTT	CASGSGQSVGTGELFF
TRBV2	-	many	TRBJ1-1	TGTGCCAGCAGTAGGCAGTCAAGTTCCACTGAAGCTTTCTTT	CASSRQSSSTEAFF
TRBV28	-	few	TRBJ2-6	TGTGCAACCAGGGTTGGGGCCAACGTCCTGACTTTC	CATRVGANVLTF
TRBV30	TRBD1	-	TRBJ2-2	TGTGCCTGGAAGGTTCCAGGGACAGGGTATACCGGGGAGCTGTTTTTT	CAWKVPGTGYTGELFF
TRBV4-3	TRBD1	-	TRBJ2-5	TGCGCCAGCAGCCAAGATTACGGGACAGGGGTTGAGACCCAGTACTTC	CASSQDYGTGVETQYF
TRBV7-2	-	few	TRBJ2-1	TGTGCCAGCAGCTTAGCGGCTGATTACAATGAGCAGTTCTTC	CASSLAADYNEQFF